The 28 T cell receptor beta chains in this list originate from one sample, sequenced in a study of T-cell memory formation after mild COVID-19. TCRdb re-derived calls from the 5' RACE reads in MiXCR, one entry per CDR3 protein. Of roughly 580,000 distinct CDR3 sequences detected, 18% appear once; the ten largest clones hold 9.5% to 15%. Sequencing input: PBMCs or a T cell subset sorted from them (not recorded which). Receptors were obtained from an adult woman who had mild COVID-19 (a few samples of this study predate the infection). Cell type and time point are not known.

This chain uses TRBV6-2 or TRBV6-3 with TRBJ2-7; no definite D call. Trimming stripped 7 bases from V and 6 bases from J, with 19 bases between. This CDR3 region has 14 residues. CDR1 is MNHEY and CDR2 is SVGEGT in the germline V gene. CDR3 amino acids: CASTPRVESGEQYF. The CDR3, as DNA: TGTGCCAGCACCCCCCGGGTAGAATCGGGCGAGCAGTACTTC.

The chain carries TRBV6-5 and TRBJ2-7; D unresolved. Germline V gene data show CDR1 as MNHEY and CDR2 as SVGAGI. V lost 7 bases and J lost 2, with 12 bases in between. CDR3 length: 13 amino acids. The CDR3 loop reads CASIGSLTYEQYF. The CDR3 DNA follows: TGTGCCAGCATTGGCAGTCTTACCTACGAGCAGTACTTC.

The chain carries TRBV6-5 and TRBJ2-7, with 8 bases matching TRBD1. The CDR3 runs to 15 residues. The germline V gene has CDR1 MNHEY and CDR2 SVGAGI. J gave up 0 bases and V 6 bases, and 7 bases lay outside the gene matches. The CDR3 bases are TGTGCCAGCAGCCCGACAGGGGCCTACTCCTACGAGCAGTACTTC. It translates to CASSPTGAYSYEQYF.

This sequence joins TRBV24-1 and TRBJ2-7; D assignment may be TRBD1 or TRBD2 (5 bases each). From germline, CDR1 is KGHDR and CDR2 SFDVKD. The CDR3 runs 16 residues. The germline V and J ends were trimmed by 4 bases and 2 bases, with 17 bases remaining between them. CDR3 residues: CATSDPRAGATYEQYF. CDR3 in DNA: TGTGCCACCAGTGACCCACGCGCCGGGGCAACCTACGAGCAGTACTTC.

The chain recombines TRBV20-1 with TRBJ2-5, with 7 bases aligning to TRBD1. V shed 1 base and J 3 bases; nucleotides not matched to a gene: 5. Per the germline V gene, CDR1 is DFQATT and CDR2 is SNEGSKA (reference sequence). This CDR3 has 14 residues. The CDR3 coding sequence is TGCAGTGCTAGAGGGGGGACAGCGGAAGAGACCCAGTACTTC. Residues: CSARGGTAEETQYF.

This clonotype showed up many times. V gene TRBV27 combines with J gene TRBJ2-1; 11 bases align to TRBD2. The CDR3 contains 16 residues. The V segment lost 3 bases and the J segment 0 bases; nucleotides outside the gene matches: 1. Germline V gene sequence: CDR1 MNHEY, CDR2 SMNVEV (reference sequence). The CDR3 reads CASSFTSGSSYNEQFF. Here the CDR3 DNA reads TGTGCCAGCAGTTTTACTAGCGGGAGCTCCTACAATGAGCAGTTCTTC.

This clonotype was counted a few times. The V call is TRBV12-3 or TRBV12-4, the J call TRBJ2-6; tentative D call: TRBD2 (6 bases). This CDR3 region has 15 residues. The ends were cut back, 8 bases at V and 6 bases at J, with 17 bases in the middle. CDR3 DNA: TGTGCCAGCTCCCCCCGGGGGTCCACGGCCAACGTCCTGACTTTC. Translating gives CASSPRGSTANVLTF.

The V call is TRBV9, the J call TRBJ2-5; 12 bases line up with TRBD2. Trimming removed 3 bases from V and 4 bases from J; junction bases left unmatched: 7. The CDR3 is made up of 16 amino acids. The V gene's germline CDR1 is SGDLS and CDR2 YYNGEE. CDR3 residues: CASSASSGRVPETQYF. CDR3 nucleotides: TGTGCCAGCAGCGCCTCTAGCGGGAGGGTCCCAGAGACCCAGTACTTC.

In this sample, this clonotype turned up a few times. The genes are TRBV5-1 and TRBJ1-4, with 11 nucleotides matching TRBD1. The germline V gene encodes CDR1 SGHRS and CDR2 YFSETQ. The junction had 4 bases not matched to a gene; V was cut back by 4 bases and J by 8 bases. This CDR3 comprises 14 residues. The CDR3 nucleotides are TGCGCCAGCAGCCGGACAGGGGGCGAAGAAAAACTGTTTTTT. Its translation is CASSRTGGEEKLFF. Supplemented by reference TRBV5-1 and TRBJ1-4, the full variable domain reads KAGVTQTPRYLIKTRGQQVTLSCSPISGHRSVSWYQQTPGQGLQFLFEYFSETQRNKGNFPGRFSGRQFSNSRSEMNVSTLELGDSALYLCASSRTGGEEKLFFGSGTQLSVL.

The V gene is TRBV3-1, the J gene TRBJ2-5, with D maybe TRBD1 (7 bases). Germline V lookup: CDR1 LGHDT, CDR2 YNNKEL (reference sequence). CDR3 length equals 14 residues. V was trimmed by 8 bases and J by 4 bases, leaving 17 bases between them. Here the CDR3 reads CASGQGGGPETQYF. CDR3 DNA: TGTGCCAGCGGGCAGGGGGGCGGTCCAGAGACCCAGTACTTC.

This clonotype turned up a few times. The rearrangement uses TRBV5-1 and TRBJ2-3; tentatively, D is TRBD2 (6 bases). V was pared by 0 bases and J by 0 bases, with 14 bases between. CDR3 length: 17 residues. Germline CDR1 SGHRS, CDR2 YFSETQ. The CDR3 DNA is TGCGCCAGCAGCTTGGTCAGCTGGGGGAGGAGCACAGATACGCAGTATTTT. It translates to CASSLVSWGRSTDTQYF.

The chain joins TRBV18 to TRBJ2-1, with D perhaps TRBD1 (6 bases). V was shortened by 3 bases and J by 5 bases, with 11 bases between the two germline ends. Per the germline V gene, CDR1 is KGHSH and CDR2 is LQKENI. This CDR3 comprises 14 residues. For the CDR3, the DNA is TGTGCCAGCTCACCCCGGGACACAAACAATGAGCAGTTCTTC. Translating gives CASSPRDTNNEQFF.

The chain has TRBV4-2 and TRBJ2-7; possible D gene TRBD1, 5 bases. V was clipped by 2 bases and J by 5 bases, with 13 bases between them. Germline CDR1 reads LGHNA; CDR2 reads YNFKEQ. This CDR3 comprises 14 residues. In DNA form, the CDR3 reads TGTGCCAGCAGCCAACAAACGAAGGGGAACGAGCAGTACTTC. Amino acids: CASSQQTKGNEQYF.

This clonotype was seen a handful of times. The genes are TRBV6-5 and TRBJ1-4; 8 positions agree with TRBD1. Per the germline V gene, CDR1 is MNHEY and CDR2 is SVGAGI. V lost 6 bases and J lost 12; bases outside the gene matches: 12. The CDR3 is 14 amino acids. The CDR3 loop reads CASSPDRGKGELFF. The CDR3 coding sequence is TGTGCCAGCAGCCCCGACAGGGGAAAGGGTGAACTGTTTTTT.

The rearrangement uses TRBV5-6 and TRBJ2-7; D may be TRBD1 or TRBD2 (6 bases each). The CDR3 is 15 residues long. Trimming cost V 1 base and J 2 bases, with 13 bases left between them. CDR1 is SGHDT, CDR2 YYEEEE, per germline. The CDR3 spells CASSLLQGGAYEQYF. CDR3 nucleotides: TGTGCCAGCAGCTTGTTACAGGGAGGCGCCTACGAGCAGTACTTC. The entire variable domain, with the rest obtained from reference TRBV5-6 and TRBJ2-7, is as follows: DAGVTQSPTHLIKTRGQQVTLRCSPKSGHDTVSWYQQALGQGPQFIFQYYEEEERQRGNFPDRFSGHQFPNYSSELNVNALLLGDSALYLCASSLLQGGAYEQYFGPGTRLTVT.

This clonotype was picked up a small number of times. The V and J genes are TRBV5-1 and TRBJ2-2; a weak D match, TRBD1 (6 bases). Trimming cost V 0 bases and J 4 bases, with 10 bases left between them. The CDR3 consists of 15 residues. Germline V gene lookup returns CDR1 SGHRS and CDR2 YFSETQ. The chain's CDR3 is CASSLVGQTTGELFF. The CDR3 DNA sequence: TGCGCCAGCAGCTTGGTAGGACAGACCACCGGGGAGCTGTTTTTT.

This clonotype was seen repeatedly, ten times or more. The V call is TRBV29-1, the J call TRBJ1-2, with TRBD1 as a possible D gene (6 bases). Per germline, CDR1 SQVTM and CDR2 ANQGSEA. V lost 7 bases to trimming and J lost 1 base, with 7 bases between them. The CDR3 is made up of 11 amino acids. CDR3 amino acids: CSEGGNYGYTF. Here the CDR3 DNA reads TGCAGCGAGGGGGGTAACTATGGCTACACCTTC.

The chain uses TRBV29-1 and TRBJ2-7; a possible D gene is TRBD2 (5 bases). Germline values: CDR1 SQVTM, CDR2 ANQGSEA. The V and J ends lost 2 bases and 1 base respectively, with 18 bases between them. The CDR3 is 16 residues long. Here the CDR3 reads CSVEIISRGSSYEQYF. The CDR3 DNA is TGCAGCGTTGAAATCATTAGCCGGGGTTCATCCTACGAGCAGTACTTC.

J is TRBJ1-1 and V is TRBV6-5; tentatively, D is TRBD1 (5 bases). With 8 bases removed from V and 0 bases from J, the gap between germline ends came to 7 bases. Germline CDR1 MNHEY, CDR2 SVGAGI. This CDR3 is 12 amino acids long. This CDR3 is CASGRVNTEAFF. Written as DNA, the CDR3 is TGTGCCAGCGGCAGGGTGAACACTGAAGCTTTCTTT.

The chain uses TRBV11-2 and TRBJ2-2; D not resolved. Trimming shortened V by 0 bases and J by 0 bases, and 8 bases separated the two germline ends. The length of the CDR3 is 16 residues. Germline-derived CDR1 and CDR2 are SGHAT and FQNNGV. The CDR3 loop reads CASSLEVRANTGELFF. CDR3 DNA: TGTGCCAGCAGCTTAGAGGTCCGCGCGAACACCGGGGAGCTGTTTTTT.

In this sample, this clonotype turned up a few times. The CDR3 nucleotides are TGTGCCAGCAGCTTTAACAGGGTATCCTACGAGCAGTACTTC. Translated, it gives CASSFNRVSYEQYF. The rearrangement uses TRBV5-8 and TRBJ2-7, with TRBD1 as a possible D gene (6 bases). V dropped 2 bases and J dropped 1 base, with 10 bases sitting between them. The V gene's germline CDR1 is SGHTS and CDR2 YDEGEE. CDR3 length: 14 residues.

This clonotype showed up just a few times. The chain joins TRBV12-3 or TRBV12-4 to TRBJ1-1; D is perhaps TRBD1 (5 bases). CDR3 length: 15 amino acids. Trimming took off 7 bases at V and 4 bases at J, with 19 bases between the two ends. CDR3 sequence: CASTSFVGHLTEAFF. Written as DNA, the CDR3 is TGTGCCAGCACCTCTTTTGTCGGACATCTCACTGAAGCTTTCTTT.

This rearrangement joins TRBV9 to TRBJ2-3; possible D gene TRBD1, 6 bases. Germline assignment: CDR1 SGDLS and CDR2 YYNGEE. The V and J ends lost 2 bases and 0 bases respectively, with 19 bases between them. This CDR3 has 18 amino acids. This CDR3 reads CASSVNRCQGQSTDTQYF. CDR3 nucleotide sequence: TGTGCCAGCAGCGTCAACCGATGCCAAGGACAGAGCACAGATACGCAGTATTTT. Complete variable domain (other parts from reference TRBV9 and TRBJ2-3): DSGVTQTPKHLITATGQRVTLRCSPRSGDLSVYWYQQSLDQGLQFLIQYYNGEERAKGNILERFSAQQFPDLHSELNLSSLELGDSALYFCASSVNRCQGQSTDTQYFGPGTRLTVL.

This clonotype was seen a few times. The chain joins TRBV12-3 or TRBV12-4 to TRBJ1-5; weak D call: TRBD1 (5 bases). Trimming pared 6 bases from V and 9 bases from J, leaving 12 bases between. The CDR3 extends over 12 amino acids. This CDR3 reads CASSTQGGPQHF. The CDR3 coding sequence is TGTGCCAGCAGCACCCAGGGTGGGCCCCAGCATTTT.

The table lists this clonotype with a few counts. The chain combines TRBV9 with TRBJ2-5, with 7 bases fitting TRBD2. This CDR3 comprises 14 residues. Per the germline V gene, CDR1 is SGDLS and CDR2 is YYNGEE. J lost 3 bases, V lost 2 bases, and 4 bases had no gene match. The CDR3, as DNA: TGTGCCAGCAGCGTGAGCGGGGAGAAAGAGACCCAGTACTTC. Its protein product is CASSVSGEKETQYF.

The chain recombines TRBV4-1 with TRBJ1-1, with D perhaps matching TRBD1 (6 bases). Germline values: CDR1 MGHRA, CDR2 YSYEKL. V lost 2 bases and J lost 1, with 20 bases in between. The CDR3 sequence is 18 residues long. In DNA, the CDR3 is TGCGCCAGCAGCCAACCCCCTCCGGGGGGGCTTCAGAACACTGAAGCTTTCTTT. This sequence encodes CASSQPPPGGLQNTEAFF.

The chain is built from TRBV29-1 and TRBJ2-1, with D possibly being TRBD1 (5 bases). Trimming shortened V by 1 base and J by 6 bases, and 7 bases separated the two germline ends. CDR1 and CDR2 from the germline V gene are SQVTM and ANQGSEA. The CDR3 spans 12 residues. Here the CDR3 reads CSVEGGFNEQFF. The CDR3 DNA follows: TGCAGCGTTGAAGGGGGCTTCAATGAGCAGTTCTTC.

This clonotype was seen many times. This rearrangement joins TRBV11-2 to TRBJ2-1; a weak D match, TRBD1 (5 bases). Per the germline V gene, CDR1 is SGHAT and CDR2 is FQNNGV. Between the trimmed V and J ends, which lost 4 bases and 6 bases, there was a span of 16 bases. This CDR3 has 15 residues. The CDR3 loop is CASSWTRGASNEQFF. The DNA for the CDR3 is TGTGCCAGCAGCTGGACAAGGGGTGCTTCCAATGAGCAGTTCTTC. Full variable domain (outside the CDR3, taken from reference TRBV11-2 and TRBJ2-1): EAGVAQSPRYKIIEKRQSVAFWCNPISGHATLYWYQQILGQGPKLLIQFQNNGVVDDSQLPKDRFSAERLKGVDSTLKIQPAKLEDSAVYLCASSWTRGASNEQFFGPGTRLTVL.